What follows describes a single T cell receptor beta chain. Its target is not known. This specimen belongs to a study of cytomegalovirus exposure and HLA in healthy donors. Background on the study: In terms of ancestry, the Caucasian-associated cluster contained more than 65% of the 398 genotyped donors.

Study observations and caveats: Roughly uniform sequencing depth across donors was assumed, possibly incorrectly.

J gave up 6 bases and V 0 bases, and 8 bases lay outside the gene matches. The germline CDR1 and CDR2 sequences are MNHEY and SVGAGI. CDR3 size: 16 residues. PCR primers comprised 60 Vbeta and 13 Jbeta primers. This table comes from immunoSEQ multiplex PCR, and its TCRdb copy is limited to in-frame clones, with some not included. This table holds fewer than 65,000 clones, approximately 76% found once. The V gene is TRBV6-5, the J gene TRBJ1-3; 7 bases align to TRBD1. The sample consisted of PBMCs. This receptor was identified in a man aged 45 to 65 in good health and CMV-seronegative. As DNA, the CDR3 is TGTGCCAGCAGTTACTCGGCCGGGACAGATCAAAACACCATATATTTT. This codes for CASSYSAGTDQNTIYF.